This T cell receptor (beta chain) was obtained from a study of monozygotic twins with cystic fibrosis. Method: immunoSEQ multiplex PCR; TCRdb's copy keeps in-frame clones and lacks some. The sample consists of approximately 34,000 clones, nearly 98% of them appearing once. V was cut by 0 bases and J by 1 base, with 18 bases left in between. The CDR3 runs to 18 residues. The TCR sequence derives from a girl aged 2-10 years with cystic fibrosis. Sequenced material: blood. The chain employs TRBV6-7 and TRBJ2-5; the D call may be TRBD1 or TRBD2 (5 bases each). TRBV6-7 is labeled an ORF, and its function is uncertain. The CDR3, as DNA: TGTGCCAGCAGTTACTCTGAGGGGCCTTTTCCATTCCAAGAGACCCAGTACTTC. Its translation is CASSYSEGPFPFQETQYF.